Here is one T cell receptor (beta chain) with its context. Many counts were recorded for this clone. Its antigen is unknown. Base quality data are lacking; no much larger clone is found one base away. This sample is part of a study of beta chain features in type 1 diabetes listed by TCRdb under 2018. Study-level background: Patients and healthy donors did not differ in mean age, gender distribution, total cell number or subset yield. Whereas all 30 or so donors provided naive and central memory subsets, regulatory and stem cell-like memory subsets were isolated from just 8 patients and roughly 8 healthy donors. A total of roughly 98,000,000 sorted cells were examined across all samples, and RNA yield correlated strongly with the number of cells per subset. The study compared TCRB repertoires of sorted circulating CD4+ T cell subsets between recently diagnosed type 1 diabetes patients and matched healthy donors.

Study-level results and caveats: Patients with type 1 diabetes made fewer insertions and deleted more nucleotides at VDJ recombination sites, implying thymic rearrangement abnormalities. A moderate but significant shortening of TCRB CDR3 length was observed in type 1 diabetes patients in all four CD4+ subsets. The naive, central memory and regulatory TCRB repertoires appeared to resemble one another more closely among patients than among healthy donors. Because cDNA was sequenced instead of genomic DNA, activated cells with high expression could be over-represented, although the groups did not differ in activation or CD3 levels. HLA sub-analyses involved small numbers of individuals, so any influence of HLA type on TCRB rearrangement remained unresolved. PCR may preferentially amplify shorter templates, but because patient and control samples were amplified and corrected together, any resulting skew would affect both groups equally.

V is pared back by 6 bases and J by 0 bases, with 15 bases lying between the germline termini. The germline V gene specifies SQVTM as CDR1 and ANQGSEA as CDR2. From its cysteine to its phenylalanine, the CDR3 spans 16 amino acids. Left in the record is the CDR3 DNA by itself, 48 bases read in frame from the first base. The entire amount of isolated RNA was reverse transcribed using the High Capacity cDNA Reverse Transcription Kit, so the sequenced TCRB transcripts were expressed ones. Naive, central memory and regulatory T cell samples underwent deep immunoSEQ sequencing, averaging about 3.57 million total reads per sample. Sorted cells were lysed in RLT buffer, and RNA was extracted using DNase-treated RNeasy Micro or Mini kits according to cell number. Each cell subset was processed on its own to prevent cross-contamination, while patient and healthy donor samples were processed together. The immunoSEQ multiplex PCR was used to amplify TCRB sequences from cDNA, yielding 87-bp fragments that span the CDR3 region. Amplicons were sequenced on the Illumina HiSeq platform. The authors' analysis ran thus. Synthetic template baselines were used to correct PCR bias computationally, reads within Hamming distance 2 were collapsed, and singletons that could not be merged were discarded. Reads were aligned against IMGT to assign V, D and J genes, CDR3 length and insertions or deletions at six rearrangement sites. Within each subset, clonotype counts were normalized to sorted cell number, and only after that were true diversity and Gini coefficients computed with the tcR R package. Repertoire sharing was quantified using the overlap coefficient calculated on TCRB nucleotide sequences. Imported from immuneACCESS, the table was reduced by TCRdb to in-frame sequences with V and J called. These copies leave out some clones; in studies compared against another copy, an unresolved V gene accounts for under half, and the cause of the remainder is not known. Clonal size and the V and J genes are those of that table, whereas D and trimming came from the DNA. The sample table lists around 300,000 clones, 8% of them with a count of one. Jointly, the top ten make up roughly 1% of the sample.

From each donor, a single peripheral blood sample of about 120 mL on average was drawn into heparinised tubes. A BD FACSAria II and a panel including CD45RO, CCR7, CD25, CD127, CD95 and CD27 were used to sort naive, central memory, regulatory and stem cell-like memory CD4+ T cells. All sorted populations exceeded 95% purity. Right away, PBMCs were isolated by Lymphoprep density gradient centrifugation and were stained directly, with no culture step. To minimize batch effects, samples were stained and sorted in pairs, one healthy donor with one patient per experiment. The source material was central memory CD4+ T cells from blood. The receptor chain draws on TRBV29-1 and TRBJ2-6; TRBD1 might be the D gene, on 5 matching bases. The source of this sequence is a woman aged 18-29 years in good health. The DNA is as follows: TGCAGCGTCCAGACAGACCTGAACTCTGGGGCCAACGTCCTGACTTTC. Its translation reads: CSVQTDLNSGANVLTF.